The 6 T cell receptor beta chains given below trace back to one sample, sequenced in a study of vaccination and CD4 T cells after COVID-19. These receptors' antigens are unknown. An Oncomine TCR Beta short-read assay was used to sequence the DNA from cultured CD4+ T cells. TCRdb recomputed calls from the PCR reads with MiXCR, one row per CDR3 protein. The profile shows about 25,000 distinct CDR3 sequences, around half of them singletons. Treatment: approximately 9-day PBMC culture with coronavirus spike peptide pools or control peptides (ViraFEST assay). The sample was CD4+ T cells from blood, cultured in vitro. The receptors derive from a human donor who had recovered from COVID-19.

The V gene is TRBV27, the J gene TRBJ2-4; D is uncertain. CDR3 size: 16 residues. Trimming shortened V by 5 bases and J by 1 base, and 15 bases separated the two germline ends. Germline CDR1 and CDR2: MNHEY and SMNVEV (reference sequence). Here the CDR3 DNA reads TGTGCCAGCAGTCACGGGCGCCGGAAGGCCAAAAACATTCAGTACTTC. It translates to CASSHGRRKAKNIQYF.

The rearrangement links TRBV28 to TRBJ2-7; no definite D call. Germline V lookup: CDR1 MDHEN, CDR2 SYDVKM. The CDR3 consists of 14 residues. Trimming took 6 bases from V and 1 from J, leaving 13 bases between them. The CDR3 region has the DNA TGTGCCAGCAGCCTCCTAGTGGGATCCTACGAGCAGTACTTC. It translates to CASSLLVGSYEQYF.

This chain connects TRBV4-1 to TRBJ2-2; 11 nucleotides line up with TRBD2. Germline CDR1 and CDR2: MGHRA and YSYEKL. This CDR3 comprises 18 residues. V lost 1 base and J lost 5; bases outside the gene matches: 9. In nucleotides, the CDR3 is TGCGCCAGCAGCCAAGGGGGCTTTAGCGGGGGGGCAACCGGGGAGCTGTTTTTT. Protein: CASSQGGFSGGATGELFF.

The CDR3 region has the DNA TGTGCCAGCAGCTTAGATTGGCGGGGTCTTAGCACAGATACGCAGTATTTT. Its protein product is CASSLDWRGLSTDTQYF. The chain couples TRBV11-3 to TRBJ2-3; possible D gene TRBD2, 6 bases. Germline-derived CDR1 and CDR2 are SGHNT and YENEEA. V was pared by 0 bases and J by 0 bases, with 13 bases between. The CDR3 sequence is 17 residues long. Supplemented by reference TRBV11-3 and TRBJ2-3, the full variable domain reads EAGVVQSPRYKIIEKKQPVAFWCNPISGHNTLYWYLQNLGQGPELLIRYENEEAVDDSQLPKDRFSAERLKGVDSTLKIQPAELGDSAVYLCASSLDWRGLSTDTQYFGPGTRLTVL.

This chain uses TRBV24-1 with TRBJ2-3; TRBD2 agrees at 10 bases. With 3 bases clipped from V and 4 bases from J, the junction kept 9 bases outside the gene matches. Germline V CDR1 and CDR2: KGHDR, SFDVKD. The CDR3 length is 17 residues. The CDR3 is CATSDLGVAGGADTQYF. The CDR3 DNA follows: TGTGCCACCAGTGATCTCGGGGTAGCGGGAGGCGCAGATACGCAGTATTTT.

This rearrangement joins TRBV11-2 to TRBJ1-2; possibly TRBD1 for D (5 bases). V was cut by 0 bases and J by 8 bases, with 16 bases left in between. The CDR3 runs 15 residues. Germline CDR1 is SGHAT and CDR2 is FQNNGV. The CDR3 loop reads CASSLDGQPTWGYTF. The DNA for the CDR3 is TGTGCCAGCAGCTTAGACGGACAACCAACATGGGGCTACACCTTC.